A selection of T cell receptor beta chains follows, all from one sample in a study of blood T cells in healthy people across ages. TCRdb recomputed calls from the 5' RACE reads with MiXCR, one row per CDR3 protein. The sample has around 1,000,000 distinct CDR3 sequences, under 30% seen once. The same data also contributed to another study, on T cells of mothers and their children.

Sequencing used blood. Every receptor here comes from a girl aged 2 to 10 in good health. The CDR3 runs from the conserved cysteine through the conserved F or W. D genes are given only for firm matches. Clone size is not always given. Where it is, it says once, few, many or a class for expanded clones.

>16|TRBV7-8|TRBJ1-1|.|.
CASSLPQGIPSTEAFF
TGTGCCAGCAGCTTACCCCAGGGGATCCCGAGCACTGAAGCTTTCTTT
>17|TRBV24-1|TRBJ2-1|.|.
CATSDYLRDKEYNEQFF
TGTGCCACCAGTGATTATTTGCGGGACAAGGAATACAATGAGCAGTTCTTC
>15|TRBV7-9|TRBJ1-1|.|few
CASSPNLDSNTEAFF
TGTGCCAGCAGCCCAAATCTCGACTCGAACACTGAAGCTTTCTTT
>13|TRBV7-9|TRBJ1-2|.|few
CASSLMTVYGYTF
TGTGCCAGCAGCTTGATGACCGTTTATGGCTACACCTTC
>15|TRBV28|TRBJ2-7|.|.
CASSLQDRDDYEQYF
TGTGCCAGCAGTTTACAAGATCGGGACGATTACGAGCAGTACTTC
>13|TRBV6-5|TRBJ2-1|.|few
CASTSDNYNEQFF
TGTGCCAGCACTTCGGACAATTACAATGAGCAGTTCTTC
>14|TRBV9|TRBJ2-7|.|few
CASSPRGVDYEQYF
TGTGCCAGCAGCCCAAGGGGGGTCGACTACGAGCAGTACTTC
>13|TRBV6-1|TRBJ2-1|.|once
CASSENLGYEQFF
TGTGCCAGCAGTGAGAATTTAGGATATGAGCAGTTCTTC
>17|TRBV7-3|TRBJ2-1|.|.
CASSPRGQASEFNEQFF
TGTGCCAGCAGCCCCCGTGGCCAGGCTAGCGAATTCAATGAGCAGTTCTTC
>16|TRBV4-1|TRBJ2-1|.|few
CASSQDRGLPYNEQFF
TGCGCCAGCAGCCAAGATCGCGGGCTGCCCTACAATGAGCAGTTCTTC
>14|TRBV20-1|TRBJ1-5|.|few
CSARGGEWNQPQHF
TGCAGTGCTAGGGGTGGGGAATGGAATCAGCCCCAGCATTTT
>15|TRBV12-5|TRBJ1-3|.|.
CASGLSEMRGNTIYF
TGTGCTAGTGGTTTATCGGAGATGAGGGGAAACACCATATATTTT
>11|TRBV29-1|TRBJ2-1|.|.
CSVPTPPEQFF
TGCAGCGTTCCGACCCCCCCCGAGCAGTTCTTC
>14|TRBV20-1|TRBJ2-1|TRBD2|.
CSAPPGLAINEQFF
TGCAGTGCTCCCCCGGGACTAGCTATAAATGAGCAGTTCTTC
>16|TRBV29-1|TRBJ1-1|.|.
CSVVGVRDISNTEAFF
TGCAGCGTTGTTGGGGTTAGGGACATTTCGAACACTGAAGCTTTCTTT
>16|TRBV4-1|TRBJ1-5|TRBD1|few
CASSQDWGQGHKPQHF
TGCGCCAGCAGCCAAGATTGGGGACAGGGACATAAGCCCCAGCATTTT
>15|TRBV6-1|TRBJ1-5|.|.
CASSERVLGDQPQHF
TGTGCCAGCAGTGAGAGGGTGCTGGGGGATCAGCCCCAGCATTTT
>12|TRBV7-9|TRBJ1-1|.|few
CASSTPSTEAFF
TGTGCCAGCAGCACTCCAAGCACTGAAGCTTTCTTT
>15|TRBV5-6|TRBJ1-4|.|.
CASSWGSATNEKLFF
TGTGCCAGCAGCTGGGGGTCCGCAACTAATGAAAAACTGTTTTTT
>15|TRBV24-1|TRBJ2-3|.|.
CATSGGTTSTDTQYF
TGTGCCACCAGTGGGGGGACAACTAGCACAGATACGCAGTATTTT
>14|TRBV28|TRBJ2-3|.|.
CASSLGPLRHTQYF
TGTGCCAGCAGTCTAGGTCCTCTTAGACATACGCAGTATTTT